This T cell receptor beta chain stems from a study of CD8+CD57+ T cells in acquired aplastic anemia (dated by TCRdb to between 2017 and 2018). Looking at the study overall: Extracted DNA from sorted CD4+ and CD8+ cells averaged approximately 3.4 ug, ranging from roughly 0.17 to 27.4 ug. CD8+CD57+ expansion was defined as frequency above the mean frequency observed in healthy subjects. The investigation overall reported the following: Fewer than 35 CD8+ CDR3 sequences were found to be shared between patients and controls, but these sequences appeared to be highly expressed in patients and within the immunodominant clones of the patients. Patients and healthy controls showed no significant difference in CD8+ Simpson's diversity (P=0.060).

Flow cytometry had shown CD8+CD57+ cell expansion in the patients selected for sequencing. Every patient had a diagnosis of severe acquired aplastic anemia based on International Study of Aplastic Anemia and Agranulocytosis and Camitta criteria. No therapy had been received by the patients at the time of blood sampling. In this study, sorted CD4+ and CD8+ T cells from the blood of healthy subjects and of severe aplastic anemia patients had their TCR repertoires deep-sequenced. Patients were enrolled under clinicaltrials.gov protocols 00001620, 01623167, 00001397, 00071045, 00081523 and 00961064 in the USA. Ficoll-Paque density gradient centrifugation was used to isolate peripheral blood mononuclear cells. Before DNA extraction, CD4+ and CD8+ T cells were sorted with FACS or magnetic beads. The junction carries 13 bases between V and J, which are trimmed by 9 bases and 5 bases respectively. From its cysteine to its phenylalanine, the CDR3 spans 13 amino acids. CDR3 DNA only is kept here, 39 bases in frame from base 1. The germline V gene (reference sequence) sets CDR1 to LNHDA and CDR2 to SQIVND.

TCR beta VDJ combination and CDR3 sequence profiling used genomic DNA as the template. TCR repertoire sequencing was run on an Illumina HiSeq 2000. The original methods were these. Repertoire assessment relied on Simpson's diversity index, CDR3 size and DJ length profiles, and TRBV/TRBJ rearrangement plots. The most abundant DNA sequence in the deep sequencing data was taken as the immunodominant clone. CDR3 amino acid sequences were screened for sharing across subjects and were compared with published repertoires and the VDJdb database. TCRdb trimmed public reads at Q25 via fastp, called clones via MiXCR and kept in-frame beta chains. For every CDR3 protein sequence, its rows merge into one entry that carries the most common genes and DNA. The V and J calls follow TCRdb's processing rather than the paper's. Across this sample there are around 170,000 distinct CDR3 sequences, with 40% to 50% seen only once. Approximately 9.7% of the sample is held by the ten biggest clonotypes.

This clonotype was recorded at least ten times. What antigen it recognizes has not been identified. Base quality data are lacking; no much larger clone is found one base away. The sequence links TRBV19 to TRBJ1-4; the D gene is perhaps TRBD1, from 5 matching bases. This TCR came from a human donor with aplastic anemia. Sequenced input: sorted CD4+, CD8+, or CD8+CD57+ T cells (not recorded which) from PBMCs. The CDR3 is CASNRLGNEKLFF. In nucleotide form, the sequence is TGTGCCAGCAACAGGCTGGGGAATGAAAAACTGTTTTTT.